This is a list of T cell receptor beta chains from one sample in a study of T cell responses to AZD1222 COVID-19 vaccine. Assay used: immunoSEQ multiplex PCR; TCRdb lists only in-frame clones, some missing. The sample includes more than 65,000 clones, less than 90% seen only once; the top ten take around 6.7%. The sequenced sample was peripheral blood, obtained on day 0 of AZD1222 vaccination. Receptor source: an adult in good health. Each CDR3 is given with its conserved first and last residue. Each record gives: clone size, J gene, V gene, D gene, CDR3 DNA, CDR3 protein. A D gene is named only where the DNA matches it firmly. Size is stated for part of the rows, as once, few or many counts, or as a class when the clone is expanded.

size: NA
J: TRBJ2-1
V: TRBV5-1
D: TRBD2
DNA: TGCGCCAGCAGCGGAGGACTAGGAAACAATGAGCAGTTCTTC
CDR3: CASSGGLGNNEQFF

size: NA
J: TRBJ2-1
V: TRBV7-8
D: TRBD2
DNA: TGTGCCAGCAGCCCCCAACTAGCGGGAGTGGGGAATGAGCAGTTCTTC
CDR3: CASSPQLAGVGNEQFF

size: NA
J: TRBJ2-5
V: TRBV30
D: NA
DNA: TGTGCCTGGAGTGGTTCAATAGAGACCCAGTACTTC
CDR3: CAWSGSIETQYF

size: NA
J: TRBJ2-1
V: TRBV6-6
D: TRBD2
DNA: TGTGCCAGCAGTACCCCGGGACTAGCGGACCACAATGAGCAGTTCTTC
CDR3: CASSTPGLADHNEQFF

size: once
J: TRBJ1-1
V: TRBV18
D: NA
DNA: TGTGCCAGCTCTCCTAACCAGGGGGAAGCTTTCTTT
CDR3: CASSPNQGEAFF

size: NA
J: TRBJ1-4
V: TRBV4-1
D: NA
DNA: TGCGCCAGCAGCTCGGTAGGGACTCTCCGGGGACCTAATGAAAAACTGTTTTTT
CDR3: CASSSVGTLRGPNEKLFF

size: NA
J: TRBJ1-1
V: TRBV2
D: NA
DNA: TGTGCCAGCAGTGAAGCGGGCAGGGTAAACACTGAAGCTTTCTTT
CDR3: CASSEAGRVNTEAFF

size: NA
J: TRBJ1-2
V: TRBV14
D: TRBD1
DNA: TGTGCCAGCAGCCAAGTGGTTGGGCAGGGGGCTGGCGGCTACACCTTC
CDR3: CASSQVVGQGAGGYTF

size: once
J: TRBJ1-4
V: TRBV23-1
D: NA
DNA: TGCGCCAGCAGTCAATCCTCCTCGGGTAATGAAAAACTGTTTTTT
CDR3: CASSQSSSGNEKLFF

size: once
J: TRBJ2-1
V: TRBV6-5
D: NA
DNA: TGTGCCAGCAGTTACTCGACAGATCCCTATGAGCAGTTCTTC
CDR3: CASSYSTDPYEQFF

size: NA
J: TRBJ1-6
V: TRBV19
D: NA
DNA: TGTGCCAGTAGTTCGGGACGGTCGAATAATTCACCCCTCCACTTT
CDR3: CASSSGRSNNSPLHF

size: once
J: TRBJ1-5
V: TRBV6-2/TRBV6-3
D: NA
DNA: TGTGCCAGCAGTTCCGGGGGGCCCCAGCATTTT
CDR3: CASSSGGPQHF

size: NA
J: TRBJ2-5
V: TRBV7-2
D: TRBD1
DNA: TGTGCCAGCAGCTTAGCGCGAGGTGAACAGGGGGTATTTCAAGAGACCCAGTACTTC
CDR3: CASSLARGEQGVFQETQYF

size: NA
J: TRBJ1-4
V: TRBV6-5
D: NA
DNA: TGTGCCAGCAGTTACGAAAGGAAGACAACTAATGAAAAACTGTTTTTT
CDR3: CASSYERKTTNEKLFF

size: NA
J: TRBJ2-7
V: TRBV28
D: NA
DNA: TGTGCCAGCATCAGGGCTACGAGGAGCTCCTACGAGCAGTACTTC
CDR3: CASIRATRSSYEQYF

size: NA
J: TRBJ2-5
V: TRBV7-2
D: TRBD2
DNA: TGTGCCAGCAGCTTAGGACTAGCGGGGTTTGGTGAGACCCAGTACTTC
CDR3: CASSLGLAGFGETQYF

size: NA
J: TRBJ2-3
V: TRBV30
D: TRBD2
DNA: TGTGCCCGCAGAAGCGGGGGCACAGATACGCAGTATTTT
CDR3: CARRSGGTDTQYF

size: NA
J: TRBJ1-5
V: TRBV6-1
D: NA
DNA: TGTGCCAGCAGTGAAAAGATGGATCGGGGGTACAATCAGCCCCAGCATTTT
CDR3: CASSEKMDRGYNQPQHF

size: once
J: TRBJ1-1
V: TRBV7-8
D: NA
DNA: TGTGCCAGCAGCTTGGGCTCGGGGGGTTTGAACACTGAAGCTTTCTTT
CDR3: CASSLGSGGLNTEAFF

size: NA
J: TRBJ1-5
V: TRBV3-1/TRBV3-2
D: NA
DNA: TGTGCCAGCAGCCAAGAAGCTAGCAATCAGCCCCAGCATTTT
CDR3: CASSQEASNQPQHF

size: NA
J: TRBJ2-1
V: TRBV7-2
D: NA
DNA: TGTGCCAGCAGCTGGGGACTGCCCAATGAGCAGTTCTTC
CDR3: CASSWGLPNEQFF

size: NA
J: TRBJ2-5
V: TRBV19
D: TRBD2
DNA: TGTGCCAGTAGATCGACTAGCGGGGGTGGGACCCAGTACTTC
CDR3: CASRSTSGGGTQYF

size: NA
J: TRBJ1-2
V: TRBV28
D: NA
DNA: TGTGCCAGCAGCTCTCCCGCCTCAGGAGCTCGACGTTCTAACTATGGCTACACCTTC
CDR3: CASSSPASGARRSNYGYTF

size: few
J: TRBJ1-6
V: TRBV5-6
D: NA
DNA: TGTGCCAGCAGCCGGTCCGGGGGCGTAATCAGTTCACCCCTCCACTTT
CDR3: CASSRSGGVISSPLHF

size: NA
J: TRBJ1-4
V: TRBV18
D: NA
DNA: TGTGCCAGCTCATGGGGCCGGGGGATACAAGGTGAAAAACTGTTTTTT
CDR3: CASSWGRGIQGEKLFF

size: NA
J: TRBJ2-4
V: TRBV3-1/TRBV3-2
D: NA
DNA: TGTGCCAGCAGCCCGCCTAGCGACAAAAACATTCAGTACTTC
CDR3: CASSPPSDKNIQYF

size: NA
J: TRBJ2-2
V: TRBV4-3
D: NA
DNA: TGCGCCAGCAGCCTCTCCAGGGCGGGCGGGGAGCTGTTTTTT
CDR3: CASSLSRAGGELFF

size: NA
J: TRBJ2-7
V: TRBV7-9
D: NA
DNA: TGTGCCAGCAGCGCCACGGCTCAGACTCGCTACGAGCAGTACTTC
CDR3: CASSATAQTRYEQYF

size: NA
J: TRBJ2-7
V: TRBV7-2
D: TRBD2
DNA: TGTGCCAGCAGCTTAGCGGCTAGCGGGAGGGCGAATAACGAGCAGTACTTC
CDR3: CASSLAASGRANNEQYF

size: NA
J: TRBJ1-2
V: TRBV4-2
D: NA
DNA: TGTGCCAGCAGCCAAGATAAGGATGGGGCCGCGAGGATTGGGGGCTACACCTTC
CDR3: CASSQDKDGAARIGGYTF

size: NA
J: TRBJ2-5
V: TRBV14
D: TRBD1
DNA: TGTGCCAGCAGTCCAGATTCAGGGGGCGGTGAGACCCAGTACTTC
CDR3: CASSPDSGGGETQYF

size: NA
J: TRBJ2-1
V: TRBV19
D: TRBD2
DNA: TGTGCCAGTATGGGACTAGCGGGAGGCCACAATGAGCAGTTCTTC
CDR3: CASMGLAGGHNEQFF

size: NA
J: TRBJ1-3
V: TRBV28
D: TRBD1
DNA: TGTGCCAGCAGTCCACAGGGGGGCCTGACAGGAAACACCATATATTTT
CDR3: CASSPQGGLTGNTIYF

size: NA
J: TRBJ2-7
V: TRBV20-1
D: TRBD1
DNA: TGCAGTACCAGGACAGGGTTCGAGCAGTACTTC
CDR3: CSTRTGFEQYF

size: NA
J: TRBJ2-3
V: TRBV2
D: TRBD2
DNA: TGTGCCAGCAGGGTACTAGCGGGGGGGGCAGATACGCAGTATTTT
CDR3: CASRVLAGGADTQYF

size: NA
J: TRBJ2-4
V: TRBV30
D: NA
DNA: TGTGCCTGGAGCCCCGACGCTCTAGCCAAAAACATTCAGTACTTC
CDR3: CAWSPDALAKNIQYF

size: NA
J: TRBJ1-1
V: TRBV5-1
D: TRBD1
DNA: TGCGCCAGCAGCACAGGACAGGGGAGCACTGAAGCTTTCTTT
CDR3: CASSTGQGSTEAFF

size: NA
J: TRBJ2-7
V: TRBV15
D: TRBD1
DNA: TGTGCCACCAGCAGGGAACAGGGGTCCACCTACGAGCAGTACTTC
CDR3: CATSREQGSTYEQYF

size: NA
J: TRBJ2-7
V: TRBV27
D: NA
DNA: TGTGCCAGCCGATCCGGACAGTACGAGCAGTACTTC
CDR3: CASRSGQYEQYF

size: NA
J: TRBJ2-5
V: TRBV9
D: NA
DNA: TGTGCCAGCAGCTCCGCAGGGGCCCAAGAGACCCAGTACTTC
CDR3: CASSSAGAQETQYF

size: NA
J: TRBJ1-3
V: TRBV30
D: NA
DNA: TGTGCCTGGAGTGCTCAGGCGGGGGGTGCTAACTCTGGAAACACCATATATTTT
CDR3: CAWSAQAGGANSGNTIYF

size: NA
J: TRBJ1-1
V: TRBV12-3/TRBV12-4
D: TRBD1
DNA: TGTGCCAGCAGTGTCAGGGGGAGCACTGAAGCTTTCTTT
CDR3: CASSVRGSTEAFF

size: few
J: TRBJ1-1
V: TRBV3-1/TRBV3-2
D: NA
DNA: TGTGCCAGCAGCCGCCGCGACACGAACACTGAAGCTTTCTTT
CDR3: CASSRRDTNTEAFF

size: NA
J: TRBJ1-2
V: TRBV28
D: NA
DNA: TGTGCCAGCAGGGGGGCAAGCGGCCCCTATGGCTACACCTTC
CDR3: CASRGASGPYGYTF

size: NA
J: TRBJ2-1
V: TRBV11-1
D: TRBD2
DNA: TGTGCCAGCAGCTCCGGACTAGCGGGGAAAGGTGAGCAGTTCTTC
CDR3: CASSSGLAGKGEQFF

size: NA
J: TRBJ1-1
V: TRBV28
D: NA
DNA: TGTGCCAGCCGGACACCTAGTGAAGCTTTCTTT
CDR3: CASRTPSEAFF

size: NA
J: TRBJ2-3
V: TRBV9
D: TRBD2
DNA: TGTGCCAGCAGCGTACGCCCAGCGGGGGCCACAGATACGCAGTATTTT
CDR3: CASSVRPAGATDTQYF

size: NA
J: TRBJ2-2
V: TRBV19
D: NA
DNA: TGTGCCAGTAGTATATTTCCCGGCGGGGAGCTGTTTTTT
CDR3: CASSIFPGGELFF

size: NA
J: TRBJ1-3
V: TRBV3-1/TRBV3-2
D: NA
DNA: TGTGCCAGCAGCCAAGGAGTAAGTGTATTCTCTGGAAACACCATATATTTT
CDR3: CASSQGVSVFSGNTIYF

size: NA
J: TRBJ1-2
V: TRBV6-4
D: NA
DNA: TGTGCCAGCAGTGGAGGCGGGTATGGCTACACCTTC
CDR3: CASSGGGYGYTF

size: NA
J: TRBJ1-5
V: TRBV7-8
D: TRBD1
DNA: TGTGCCAGCAGCCTGGGACAGGGCCCCCTCGGAGGTCCCCAGCATTTT
CDR3: CASSLGQGPLGGPQHF

size: NA
J: TRBJ2-2
V: TRBV3-1/TRBV3-2
D: TRBD1
DNA: TGTGCCAGCAGCCAAGCATCGCAGGGGGCGACCGGGGAGCTGTTTTTT
CDR3: CASSQASQGATGELFF

size: NA
J: TRBJ1-1
V: TRBV5-1
D: NA
DNA: TGCGCCAGCAGCCGGGACCCGATGAACACTGAAGCTTTCTTT
CDR3: CASSRDPMNTEAFF

size: NA
J: TRBJ1-5
V: TRBV28
D: NA
DNA: TGTGCCAGCAGCGACGGCAAGCCCCAGCATTTT
CDR3: CASSDGKPQHF

size: NA
J: TRBJ1-4
V: TRBV4-1
D: NA
DNA: TGCGCCAGCAGCCATCTCACAGGGTTTGCTAATGAAAAACTGTTTTTT
CDR3: CASSHLTGFANEKLFF